This record looks at one T cell receptor beta chain sequence and its context. The antigen remains undetermined. The CDR3 runs 12 residues. Germline V gene sequence: CDR1 SEHNR, CDR2 FQNEAQ (reference sequence). Trimming removed 3 bases from V and 6 bases from J, with 8 bases in between. PCR employed 60 Vbeta and 13 Jbeta primers. Sequencing was performed with immunoSEQ multiplex PCR; in TCRdb, only in-frame clones are kept and a portion is missing. The repertoire holds over 130,000 clones, with 65% to 85% as singletons. The source of the sample is a study of cytomegalovirus exposure and HLA in healthy donors. Study context: As released early, the data held about 85 million unique TCRs from HLA-typed donors. Study observations and caveats: When analyzed later, a missense DCLRE1C variant was found to be linked to TCR beta V- and J-gene trimming.

The chain joins TRBV7-9 to TRBJ1-2, with D perhaps TRBD1 (6 bases). The sequence came from a male donor in good health and CMV-seronegative. Sequenced material: PBMCs. In DNA, the CDR3 is TGTGCCAGCAGCTTGGGGGCGAATGGCTACACCTTC. The encoded protein is CASSLGANGYTF. The whole variable domain, remainder taken from reference TRBV7-9 and TRBJ1-2, is DTGVSQNPRHKITKRGQNVTFRCDPISEHNRLYWYRQTLGQGPEFLTYFQNEAQLEKSRLLSDRFSAERPKGSFSTLEIQRTEQGDSAMYLCASSLGANGYTFGSGTRLTVV.